In its sample, the clone carrying this TCR beta chain was seen a few times. This entry belongs to a study of early T cells in non-severe SARS-CoV-2 infection. TCRdb used MiXCR to reprocess the 5' RACE reads, holding one entry per CDR3 protein. In the table there are tens of thousands of distinct CDR3 sequences, roughly 12% of which are singletons. The starting material was whole blood, obtained at baseline. The origin of this receptor is an adult who was a healthcare worker with PCR-confirmed SARS-CoV-2 infection or an uninfected control (not recorded which).

CDR3 sequence (DNA): TGTGCCAGCAGCCCCTCGAGGACAGGGTCTCGTTGGGGGGGAGAGACCCAGTACTTC. It codes for CASSPSRTGSRWGGETQYF. The chain has TRBV5-8 and TRBJ2-5; tentative D call: TRBD1 (8 bases). With 4 bases removed from V and 4 bases from J, the gap between germline ends came to 29 bases. The germline V gene encodes CDR1 SGHTS and CDR2 YDEGEE. This CDR3 is 19 amino acids long.